These 26 T cell receptor beta chains were sequenced from one sample in a study of shared clonotypes between healthy human individuals. Naive CD8 cells lacked CD45RO and underwent positive selection for CCR7, leaving out terminally differentiated effector memory CD45RA+ cells. TCRdb's table, derived via immunoSEQ multiplex PCR, lists solely in-frame clones and lacks some. The profile shows some 2,100,000 clones, approximately 94% of them singletons. Sequenced sample: naive CD8+ T cells from PBMCs. Every receptor here comes from a young man in good health. Some clones in this sample may be carry-over from other donors' samples.

V gene TRBV28 combines with J gene TRBJ1-4, with 7 nucleotides matching TRBD1. The CDR3 runs to 15 residues. With V trimmed by 6 bases and J by 3 bases, 7 bases remained unmatched. The germline gives CDR1 MDHEN, CDR2 SYDVKM. The CDR3 loop is CASRTTGDSNEKLFF. In nucleotides, the CDR3 is TGTGCCAGCAGAACTACAGGGGATTCTAATGAAAAACTGTTTTTT.

The chain couples TRBV28 to TRBJ2-2, with TRBD2 matching over 11 bases. Germline trimming cut 6 bases from V and 6 bases from J; bases unmatched to any gene: 3. This CDR3 is built from 14 residues. Per the germline V gene, CDR1 is MDHEN and CDR2 is SYDVKM. CDR3 loop: CASRTSGKSGELFF. Here the CDR3 DNA reads TGTGCCAGCAGGACTAGCGGGAAATCCGGGGAGCTGTTTTTT.

Here the CDR3 reads CASSYSPEGGIQYF. CDR3 nucleotide sequence: TGTGCCAGCAGTTACTCCCCGGAAGGAGGCATTCAGTACTTC. V is TRBV6-5 and J is TRBJ2-4, with a weak D call TRBD2 (5 bases). CDR1 is MNHEY, CDR2 SVGAGI, per germline. The CDR3 runs 14 residues. V shed 0 bases and J shed 9 bases, with 12 bases lying between them.

This clone has only a few counts. The CDR3 loop reads CASSYSLPDGYTF. In DNA, the CDR3 is TGTGCCAGCAGTTACAGCCTCCCCGATGGCTACACCTTC. The chain recombines TRBV6-6 with TRBJ1-2, with D unresolved. Trimming removed 2 bases from V and 6 bases from J, with 10 bases in between. The CDR3 covers 13 residues. CDR1 is MNHNY, CDR2 SVGAGI, per germline (reference sequence).

The rearrangement links TRBV14 to TRBJ2-7, with TRBD1 matching over 9 bases. V trimming: 0 bases; J trimming: 4 bases; junction bases outside the gene matches: 13. The V gene's germline CDR1 is SGHDN and CDR2 FVKESK. This CDR3 spans 18 amino acids. The CDR3 DNA reads TGTGCCAGCAGCCAAGATATTTTTTTTCGGACAGGGGTGTACGAGCAGTACTTC. This translates into CASSQDIFFRTGVYEQYF.

This chain links TRBV4-3 with TRBJ1-1; 7 bases agree with TRBD1. Per the germline V gene, CDR1 is LGHNA and CDR2 is YSLEER. The CDR3 is 13 residues long. With 4 bases clipped from V and 5 bases from J, the junction kept 4 bases outside the gene matches. As DNA, the CDR3 is TGCGCCAGCAGCCTCCGACAGGGAACTGAAGCTTTCTTT. Translating gives CASSLRQGTEAFF.

The V and J genes are TRBV7-3 and TRBJ1-2; a possible D gene is TRBD1 (6 bases). Deletions cut 0 bases from V and 8 bases from J, with 16 bases between. The CDR3 runs 15 residues. Germline V gene sequence: CDR1 SGHTA, CDR2 FQGTGA. The CDR3 loop is CASSLTRGTPKGYTF. The CDR3 DNA follows: TGTGCCAGCAGCTTAACGAGGGGGACACCCAAAGGCTACACCTTC. Full variable domain (outside the CDR3, taken from reference TRBV7-3 and TRBJ1-2): GAGVSQTPSNKVTEKGKYVELRCDPISGHTALYWYRQSLGQGPEFLIYFQGTGAADDSGLPNDRFFAVRPEGSVSTLKIQRTERGDSAVYLCASSLTRGTPKGYTFGSGTRLTVV.

Concerning this clone: In the same sample, other DNA sequences code for this CDR3. This rearrangement joins TRBV7-6 to TRBJ2-7; TRBD1 is a possible D gene (6 bases). Looked up from germline, CDR1 is SGHVS and CDR2 is FNYEAQ. Trimming removed 5 bases from V and 0 bases from J, with 8 bases in between. The CDR3 sequence is 13 residues long. CDR3 amino acids: CASSPGHSYEQYF. Here the CDR3 DNA reads TGTGCCAGCAGCCCGGGACACTCCTACGAGCAGTACTTC.

Only one count was recorded for this clone. The rearrangement uses TRBV5-1 and TRBJ2-3; 12 nucleotides match TRBD2. The CDR3 is 15 amino acids. J was trimmed by 7 bases and V by 0 bases; bases with no gene match: 3. Germline values: CDR1 SGHRS, CDR2 YFSETQ. CDR3 residues: CASSLGLAGENTQYF. CDR3 bases: TGCGCCAGCAGCTTGGGACTAGCGGGAGAGAATACGCAGTATTTT.

The chain joins TRBV7-6 to TRBJ1-4; TRBD1 aligns across 7 bases. The CDR3 covers 15 residues. Germline loops: CDR1 SGHVS, CDR2 FNYEAQ. The V gene end was trimmed by 5 bases and the J gene end by 8 bases; junction bases not matched to a gene: 11. CDR3 nucleotide sequence: TGTGCCAGCAGCCCCCCCAGGGACAGCGGGGAAAAACTGTTTTTT. Amino acid sequence: CASSPPRDSGEKLFF.

The gene calls are TRBV10-1 and TRBJ2-1; 7 bases agree with TRBD2. The trim removed 3 bases at V and 4 bases at J, leaving 12 bases unmatched. CDR1 and CDR2 (germline): WNHNN, SYGVQD (reference sequence). The CDR3 loop spans 17 amino acids. The CDR3, as DNA: TGCGCCAGCAGTGAACTGGGTGCGAGCGGGGATTACAATGAGCAGTTCTTC. Its protein product is CASSELGASGDYNEQFF.

The V gene is TRBV7-9, the J gene TRBJ2-2, with TRBD2 identical over 13 bases. This CDR3 spans 19 amino acids. The V segment lost 5 bases and the J segment 0 bases; nucleotides outside the gene matches: 9. CDR1 is SEHNR, CDR2 FQNEAQ, per germline (reference sequence). For the CDR3, the DNA is TGTGCCAGCAGCCCCGGGACTAGCGGGACACTCGCGAACACCGGGGAGCTGTTTTTT. The encoded protein is CASSPGTSGTLANTGELFF.

The chain recombines TRBV7-9 with TRBJ2-7; a possible D gene is TRBD1 (7 bases). CDR1 and CDR2 from the germline V gene are SEHNR and FQNEAQ (reference sequence). V was pared by 0 bases and J by 4 bases, with 13 bases between. This CDR3 has 15 amino acids. CDR3 DNA: TGTGCCAGCAGCTTAGCGGAGGGGGCGAGGTACGAGCAGTACTTC. Translated, it gives CASSLAEGARYEQYF.

J is TRBJ1-1 and V is TRBV15; 7 bases are a match to TRBD1. Germline V gene sequence: CDR1 LNHNV, CDR2 YYDKDF (reference sequence). The V gene end was trimmed by 0 bases and the J gene end by 3 bases; junction bases not matched to a gene: 4. This CDR3 has 15 amino acids. CDR3 sequence reads: CATSREGTEYTEAFF. The CDR3 DNA follows: TGTGCCACCAGCAGAGAGGGGACAGAATACACTGAAGCTTTCTTT.

Regarding this clone: Within the sample, other DNA sequences also encode this same CDR3. V gene TRBV29-1 combines with J gene TRBJ2-2, with D unresolved. The CDR3 is 10 amino acids. V gave up 6 bases and J gave up 4 bases, with 3 bases separating them. Germline V gene sequence: CDR1 SQVTM, CDR2 ANQGSEA. The CDR3 sequence is CSVFTGELFF. CDR3 bases: TGCAGCGTATTCACCGGGGAGCTGTTTTTT.

This chain uses TRBV7-9 with TRBJ2-1; D is unclear. Germline-derived CDR1 and CDR2 are SEHNR and FQNEAQ (reference sequence). This CDR3 is built from 15 residues. Deletions cut 10 bases from V and 0 bases from J, with 16 bases between. CDR3 sequence reads: CATPIISYSYNEQFF. The CDR3, as DNA: TGTGCCACCCCAATCATAAGTTACTCCTACAATGAGCAGTTCTTC.

The V call is TRBV11-2, the J call TRBJ1-5, with D hard to call. CDR3 size: 13 residues. Germline CDR1 reads SGHAT; CDR2 reads FQNNGV. Trimming removed 6 bases from V and 8 bases from J, with 14 bases in between. The chain's CDR3 is CASSASAAEPQHF. As DNA, the CDR3 is TGTGCCAGCAGTGCCTCCGCCGCGGAGCCCCAGCATTTT.

V usage is TRBV6-5 and J usage is TRBJ1-4, with D perhaps TRBD1 (5 bases). The CDR3 loop spans 14 amino acids. Germline-derived CDR1 and CDR2 are MNHEY and SVGAGI. V was shortened by 2 bases and J by 3 bases, with 7 bases between the two germline ends. The CDR3 protein is CASSYQGANEKLFF. CDR3 nucleotide sequence: TGTGCCAGCAGTTACCAAGGGGCTAATGAAAAACTGTTTTTT.

This rearrangement joins TRBV2 to TRBJ2-5, with D possibly being TRBD2 (6 bases). CDR1 is SNHLY, CDR2 FYNNEI, per germline. V shed 6 bases and J shed 4 bases, with 18 bases lying between them. The CDR3 loop spans 15 amino acids. The CDR3 is CASSTLGGGGETQYF. The CDR3 DNA follows: TGTGCCAGCAGCACCCTTGGGGGAGGAGGAGAGACCCAGTACTTC.

Remarks on this clone: At the DNA level, this CDR3 is encoded by other sequences in the same sample as well. The chain links TRBV27 to TRBJ2-5; 7 nucleotides line up with TRBD1. Germline CDR1 MNHEY, CDR2 SMNVEV (reference sequence). Trimming removed 6 bases from V and 4 bases from J; junction bases left unmatched: 8. This CDR3 is built from 14 residues. The CDR3 region is CASSPDRSGETQYF. The CDR3 DNA reads TGTGCCAGCAGCCCGGACAGGTCGGGAGAGACCCAGTACTTC.

The gene calls are TRBV5-8 and TRBJ1-1; no definite D call. Germline lookup yields CDR1 SGHTS and CDR2 YDEGEE. V was clipped by 4 bases and J by 6 bases, with 13 bases between them. The CDR3 extends over 13 amino acids. This CDR3 is CASSRSAPPEAFF. The CDR3 DNA reads TGTGCCAGCAGCCGATCCGCGCCCCCTGAAGCTTTCTTT.

About this clone itself: Other DNA sequences in the same sample also yield this CDR3. The chain recombines TRBV28 with TRBJ1-1; no reliable D call. The CDR3 length is 12 residues. The V gene lost 3 bases and the J gene lost 5 bases, with 7 bases spanning the gap. Germline V CDR1 and CDR2: MDHEN, SYDVKM. CDR3 sequence (DNA): TGTGCCAGCAGTTTCGCGAGAACTGAAGCTTTCTTT. Amino acid sequence: CASSFARTEAFF.

This chain joins TRBV7-6 and TRBJ2-3, with D tentatively TRBD2 (6 bases). The V gene's germline CDR1 is SGHVS and CDR2 FNYEAQ. The germline V and J ends were trimmed by 1 base and 6 bases, with 14 bases remaining between them. The length of the CDR3 is 15 residues. CDR3 sequence: CASSLGSSAGDTQYF. CDR3 nucleotide sequence: TGTGCCAGCAGCTTAGGTTCTAGCGCTGGGGATACGCAGTATTTT.

Written as DNA, the CDR3 is TGTGCCAGCAGCCCACAGGGCAATGAGCAGTTCTTC. This gives the protein CASSPQGNEQFF. The chain joins TRBV7-2 to TRBJ2-1; possibly TRBD1 for D (6 bases). The CDR3 is 12 residues long. V shed 5 bases and J shed 6 bases, with 8 bases lying between them. CDR1 is SGHTA, CDR2 FQGNSA, per germline.

To note about this clone: The identical CDR3 is also encoded by other nucleotide sequences in the sample. The chain has TRBV29-1 and TRBJ2-1; 9 nucleotides line up with TRBD2. Germline V gene lookup returns CDR1 SQVTM and CDR2 ANQGSEA. The CDR3 has 14 residues. Trimming took 5 bases from V and 4 from J; bases not matched to a gene: 6. The chain's CDR3 is CSVLGTSGYNEQFF. The CDR3, as DNA: TGCAGCGTTCTCGGCACTAGCGGGTACAATGAGCAGTTCTTC.

This clone was seen just once. The chain joins TRBV5-4 to TRBJ1-2; TRBD1 might be the D (5 bases). Trimming removed 5 bases from V and 10 bases from J, with 12 bases in between. Per the germline V gene, CDR1 is SGHNT and CDR2 is YYREEE (reference sequence). The CDR3 runs to 11 residues. The CDR3 DNA reads TGTGCCAGCAGACTGGGGGTGGACTACACCTTC. This sequence encodes CASRLGVDYTF.